Listed here are 20 T cell receptor beta chains from one sample, sequenced in a study of CD8+CD57+ T cells in acquired aplastic anemia. TCR beta VDJ combinations and CDR3 sequences were profiled from genomic DNA. MiXCR, run by TCRdb on the reads, gives a single entry per CDR3 protein. The sample contains more than 150,000 distinct CDR3 sequences, about 47% of which appear only once. The sample comprised sorted CD4+, CD8+, or CD8+CD57+ T cells (not recorded which) from PBMCs. The receptors derive from a human donor in good health.

Concerning this clonotype itself: The junction and the germline gene differ at one end; a read error may be behind it. This CDR3 reads CASSEARGTSTDTQYF. CDR3 bases: TGTGCCAGCAGCGAAGCGCGGGGGACTAGCACAGATACGCAGTATTTT. The chain recombines TRBV2 with TRBJ2-3, with 7 bases aligning to TRBD2. The CDR3 is 16 residues long. Per germline, CDR1 SNHLY and CDR2 FYNNEI.

In this sample, this clonotype turned up many times. The V gene is TRBV19, the J gene TRBJ2-2, with a possible D match to TRBD1 (6 bases). V gave up 6 bases and J gave up 2 bases, with 7 bases separating them. The CDR3 runs 13 residues. Per germline, CDR1 LNHDA and CDR2 SQIVND (reference sequence). CDR3 DNA: TGTGCCAGTAGGACAGGTAACACCGGGGAGCTGTTTTTT. Protein: CASRTGNTGELFF.

Concerning this clonotype: In this CDR3 the conserved last residue, phenylalanine or tryptophan, is missing, so a read error is likely. This chain links TRBV24-1 with TRBJ2-6, with 10 nucleotides matching TRBD2. The length of the CDR3 is 18 residues. J was trimmed by 0 bases and V by 5 bases; bases with no gene match: 6. Germline loops: CDR1 KGHDR, CDR2 SFDVKD. CDR3 nucleotide sequence: TGTGCCACCAGTGTCACGACTAGCGGGTACTCTGGGGCCAACGTCCTGACTCTC. This gives the protein CATSVTTSGYSGANVLTL.

The J gene is TRBJ2-7, the V gene TRBV12-5; D not certain. The CDR3 is 13 residues long. Trimming shortened V by 0 bases and J by 5 bases, and 8 bases separated the two germline ends. Germline CDR1 and CDR2: LGHNT and FRNRAP. Here the CDR3 DNA reads TGTGCTAGTGGTTTGGTTGGGTTGCACGAGCAGTACTTC. Encoded protein: CASGLVGLHEQYF.

The chain recombines TRBV10-1 with TRBJ2-7; the D is unclear. In germline, CDR1 is WNHNN, CDR2 SYGVQD (reference sequence). The V gene lost 10 bases and the J gene lost 0 bases, with 16 bases spanning the gap. This CDR3 has 14 residues. The CDR3 sequence: CATQRVPDSYEQYF. Written as DNA, the CDR3 is TGCGCCACACAAAGAGTACCAGACTCCTACGAGCAGTACTTC.

The chain links TRBV2 to TRBJ1-2; D uncertain. The CDR3 extends over 11 amino acids. Trimming took 2 bases from V and 5 from J, leaving 3 bases between them. CDR1 and CDR2 (germline): SNHLY, FYNNEI. The CDR3 nucleotides are TGTGCCAGCAGTGAACAGTATGGCTACACCTTC. This encodes CASSEQYGYTF.

The chain joins TRBV15 to TRBJ2-7; D gene ambiguous. This CDR3 has 12 amino acids. Germline V gene sequence: CDR1 LNHNV, CDR2 YYDKDF (reference sequence). This CDR3 is CAIPTGTYEQYF. CDR3 coding DNA: TGTGCTATCCCGACCGGTACCTACGAGCAGTACTTC.

This clonotype was counted only a few times. CDR3 loop: CASSVADTGTVTEAFF. The CDR3 region has the DNA TGTGCCAGCAGCGTAGCTGATACAGGGACGGTCACTGAAGCTTTCTTT. V and J are TRBV9 and TRBJ1-1; tentatively, D is TRBD1 (6 bases). The length of the CDR3 is 16 residues. Germline assignment: CDR1 SGDLS and CDR2 YYNGEE. V was shortened by 0 bases and J by 4 bases, with 16 bases between the two germline ends.

The chain has TRBV5-8 and TRBJ2-5; a weak D match, TRBD1 (6 bases). The CDR3 is made up of 15 amino acids. V dropped 0 bases and J dropped 2 bases, with 11 bases sitting between them. Germline V gives CDR1 SGHTS, CDR2 YDEGEE. CDR3 bases: TGTGCCAGCAGCTTGGTGGCTAGGGGGCAAGAGACCCAGTACTTC. Translating gives CASSLVARGQETQYF.

This sequence joins TRBV15 and TRBJ2-1; 11 positions match TRBD2. With 2 bases clipped from V and 7 bases from J, the junction kept 1 base outside the gene matches. In germline, CDR1 is LNHNV, CDR2 YYDKDF (reference sequence). The CDR3 is made up of 14 amino acids. The CDR3 is CATSRLAGGNEQFF. For the CDR3, the DNA is TGTGCCACCAGCAGACTAGCGGGAGGTAATGAGCAGTTCTTC.

This clonotype was recorded a few times. The chain joins TRBV15 to TRBJ2-1; TRBD1 agrees at 7 bases. V was pared by 5 bases and J by 2 bases, with 6 bases of the junction left unmatched. The CDR3 spans 15 residues. Germline V gene sequence: CDR1 LNHNV, CDR2 YYDKDF (reference sequence). The DNA for the CDR3 is TGTGCCACCAGCGCCGGACAGGACACCTACAATGAGCAGTTCTTC. Its translation is CATSAGQDTYNEQFF.

The gene calls are TRBV18 and TRBJ1-2; perhaps TRBD1 as D (5 bases). The CDR3 runs to 14 residues. Trimming took off 0 bases at V and 4 bases at J, with 9 bases between the two ends. The germline gives CDR1 KGHSH, CDR2 LQKENI. The DNA for the CDR3 is TGTGCCAGCTCACCACCATGGGGGATCTATGGCTACACCTTC. Its protein is CASSPPWGIYGYTF.

The V call is TRBV2, the J call TRBJ1-2; D possibly corresponds to TRBD1 (5 bases). The CDR3 has 14 amino acids. Trimming cost V 3 bases and J 7 bases, with 15 bases left between them. Germline V lookup: CDR1 SNHLY, CDR2 FYNNEI. The CDR3 DNA follows: TGTGCCAGCAGTGATCGGGGCAGGGTAGCTGGCTACACCTTC. It specifies CASSDRGRVAGYTF. Supplemented by reference TRBV2 and TRBJ1-2, the full variable domain reads EPEVTQTPSHQVTQMGQEVILRCVPISNHLYFYWYRQILGQKVEFLVSFYNNEISEKSEIFDDQFSVERPDGSNFTLKIRSTKLEDSAMYFCASSDRGRVAGYTFGSGTRLTVV.

This clonotype was seen at least ten times. The chain is built from TRBV7-2 and TRBJ1-5; 7 bases match TRBD1. J lost 2 bases, V lost 2 bases, and 0 bases had no gene match. The CDR3 is 14 residues long. Germline lookup yields CDR1 SGHTA and CDR2 FQGNSA. The CDR3 loop reads CASSLTGGNQPQHF. The CDR3 bases are TGTGCCAGCAGCTTAACAGGGGGCAATCAGCCCCAGCATTTT.

The rearrangement uses TRBV18 and TRBJ1-1; no clear D gene. Germline CDR1 reads KGHSH; CDR2 reads LQKENI. This CDR3 has 13 amino acids. V was pared by 4 bases and J by 0 bases, with 6 bases between. CDR3 DNA sequence: TGTGCCAGCTCACGTGGAGTGAACACTGAAGCTTTCTTT. Translation gives CASSRGVNTEAFF.

This clonotype was observed many times. The genes are TRBV15 and TRBJ2-4, with D hard to call. V shed 0 bases and J shed 4 bases, with 4 bases lying between them. This CDR3 has 13 amino acids. Germline CDR1 is LNHNV and CDR2 is YYDKDF (reference sequence). In nucleotides, the CDR3 is TGTGCCACCAGCAGAGACGGAAAAAACATTCAGTACTTC. This gives the protein CATSRDGKNIQYF.

This clonotype has a count of ten or more. The chain couples TRBV20-1 to TRBJ1-3; D possibly corresponds to TRBD1 (6 bases). The CDR3 consists of 16 residues. Between the trimmed V and J ends, which lost 4 bases and 0 bases, there was a span of 16 bases. CDR1 and CDR2 (germline): DFQATT, SNEGSKA (reference sequence). CDR3 protein: CSATSGTPNSGNTIYF. The CDR3 DNA reads as TGCAGTGCTACCTCTGGGACACCGAACTCTGGAAACACCATATATTTT.

This clonotype was seen many times. The chain is built from TRBV7-9 and TRBJ1-3; 7 bases map to TRBD1. Per germline, CDR1 SEHNR and CDR2 FQNEAQ (reference sequence). The CDR3 covers 14 residues. With 6 bases clipped from V and 0 bases from J, the junction kept 2 bases outside the gene matches. CDR3 protein: CASRRQGSGNTIYF. In DNA, the CDR3 is TGTGCCAGCAGACGACAGGGCTCTGGAAACACCATATATTTT.

As regards this clonotype: This clone may be a read error of a much larger clone one base away. The chain links TRBV15 to TRBJ2-1, with D maybe TRBD2 (5 bases). Germline V CDR1 and CDR2: LNHNV, YYDKDF (reference sequence). This CDR3 has 17 residues. In DNA form, the CDR3 reads TGTGCCACCAGCGGAGAGAGGGCCATGATAGGATACAATGAGCAGTTCTTC. This encodes CATSGERAMIGYNEQFF.

This clonotype was recorded many times. The chain joins TRBV12-3 or TRBV12-4 to TRBJ2-5; D remains ambiguous. Trimming cost V 1 base and J 2 bases, with 8 bases left between them. This CDR3 has 14 amino acids. CDR3 nucleotide sequence: TGTGCCAGCAGTTTAGGGTGGCAGCAAGAGACCCAGTACTTC. Its translation is CASSLGWQQETQYF.